This TCR beta chain appears in the sequencing data of a study of T cells in Graves' hyperthyroidism and ophthalmopathy. This clonotype was counted between two and nine times. Amplification of TCR beta CDR3 regions was performed using RNA transcripts as template. HTBI primers were used for first-round RT-PCR of the TCR CDR3. Using its own MiXCR run on the multiplex PCR reads, TCRdb lists one record per CDR3 protein. The profile shows around 340,000 distinct CDR3 sequences, 16% of them singletons. The CDR3 sequence is 13 residues long. The V gene end was trimmed by 7 bases and the J gene end by 7 bases; junction bases not matched to a gene: 4. Germline V gene sequence: CDR1 SNHLY, CDR2 FYNNEI. Patients aged 18 to 65 had newly diagnosed hyperthyroidism lasting under 2 months. Exclusions: uncontrolled infection, other autoimmune disease, pregnancy, lactation.

This TCR derives from a man aged 25-45 years with Graves' hyperthyroidism. V usage is TRBV2 and J usage is TRBJ1-6; 7 bases agree with TRBD1. The sequencing input was blood. The CDR3 DNA reads as TGTGCCAGCAATAGGGACAGAAATTCACCCCTCCACTTT. It codes for CASNRDRNSPLHF.